Below are 14 T cell receptor beta chains sequenced from a single sample in a study of shared clonotypes between healthy human individuals (dated by TCRdb to between 2020 and 2021). Preparation of the library involved the immunoSEQ multiplex PCR assay. Here the immuneACCESS table is served through TCRdb, limited to in-frame sequences with V and J called. Missing clones are a known gap in these copies; in checked studies unresolved V genes cover under half, and the rest lacks a known reason. The sample table contains roughly 320,000 clones; only one count was recorded for over 75% of them. The top ten clones comprise roughly 15% of the sample. The sample was memory CD8+ T cells sorted from blood. The cell subset or site label, read with the paper, signifies: CD45RO+ cells pooled with CCR7-negative TemRA cells. These receptors came from a man younger than 30 in good health.

The chain couples TRBV13 to TRBJ2-7; 7 bases agree with TRBD1. Trimming removed 0 bases from V and 6 bases from J; junction bases left unmatched: 5. Germline CDR1 is PRHDT and CDR2 is FYEKMQ (reference sequence). This CDR3 comprises 14 residues. This CDR3 is CASSLGAGGSEQYF. The CDR3 DNA follows: TGTGCCAGCAGCTTAGGCGCAGGGGGTAGCGAGCAGTACTTC.

This chain links TRBV11-3 with TRBJ1-1, with no clear D. CDR1 is SGHNT, CDR2 YENEEA, per germline. The CDR3 loop spans 13 amino acids. Trimming cost V 5 bases and J 3 bases, with 10 bases left between them. The CDR3 loop reads CASSPHGDTEAFF. The CDR3 bases are TGTGCCAGCAGCCCACACGGGGACACTGAAGCTTTCTTT.

This chain uses TRBV5-4 with TRBJ1-5; D is undetermined. This CDR3 region has 13 residues. Germline loops: CDR1 SGHNT, CDR2 YYREEE (reference sequence). The V and J ends lost 2 bases and 5 bases respectively, with 8 bases between them. The CDR3 spells CASSFGPDQPQHF. In DNA, the CDR3 is TGTGCCAGCAGCTTTGGGCCAGATCAGCCCCAGCATTTT.

The gene calls are TRBV5-6 and TRBJ1-5; D unclear. The ends were cut back, 0 bases at V and 1 base at J, with 8 bases in the middle. The CDR3 extends over 15 amino acids. CDR1 is SGHDT and CDR2 is YYEEEE in the germline V gene. CDR3 nucleotides: TGTGCCAGCAGCTTGGGGATGACGAGCAATCAGCCCCAGCATTTT. Encoded protein: CASSLGMTSNQPQHF.

The chain uses TRBV2 and TRBJ2-5; D ambiguous. This CDR3 region has 16 residues. The V end was cut by 4 bases, the J end by 2 bases, with 17 bases between. CDR1 and CDR2 from the germline V gene are SNHLY and FYNNEI. This chain's CDR3 is CASSGPVWAEQETQYF. The CDR3 DNA reads TGTGCCAGCAGTGGCCCCGTTTGGGCAGAGCAAGAGACCCAGTACTTC.

V usage is TRBV7-9 and J usage is TRBJ1-2, with TRBD1 identical over 9 bases. CDR1 is SEHNR, CDR2 FQNEAQ, per germline (reference sequence). This CDR3 comprises 15 residues. Unmatched junction bases numbered 8, after V lost 3 bases and J lost 6 bases. The CDR3 sequence is CASSFDADRGDGYTF. CDR3 DNA sequence: TGTGCCAGCAGCTTTGACGCGGACAGGGGCGATGGCTACACCTTC.

The chain employs TRBV27 and TRBJ1-1; the D is unclear. Trimming took off 2 bases at V and 4 bases at J, with 11 bases between the two ends. This CDR3 contains 14 residues. CDR1 is MNHEY, CDR2 SMNVEV, per germline (reference sequence). In DNA, the CDR3 is TGTGCCAGCAGTTTAAACTTTGCGGGCACTGAAGCTTTCTTT. Residues: CASSLNFAGTEAFF.

CDR3 amino acids: CATSRGQGIQPQHF. The CDR3 DNA reads as TGTGCCACCAGCAGAGGACAGGGAATTCAGCCCCAGCATTTT. The chain employs TRBV15 and TRBJ1-5; TRBD1 aligns across 7 bases. With V trimmed by 1 base and J by 6 bases, 3 bases remained unmatched. This CDR3 comprises 14 residues. The germline V gene encodes CDR1 LNHNV and CDR2 YYDKDF (reference sequence).

This chain uses TRBV7-9 with TRBJ2-1, with no clear D. The CDR3 spans 15 residues. Between the trimmed V and J ends, which lost 7 bases and 5 bases, there was a span of 18 bases. Germline CDR1 is SEHNR and CDR2 is FQNEAQ (reference sequence). This CDR3 reads CASNPQWTENNEQFF. CDR3 DNA sequence: TGTGCCAGCAACCCCCAGTGGACCGAGAACAATGAGCAGTTCTTC. Full variable domain (rest looked up from reference TRBV7-9 and TRBJ2-1): DTGVSQNPRHKITKRGQNVTFRCDPISEHNRLYWYRQTLGQGPEFLTYFQNEAQLEKSRLLSDRFSAERPKGSFSTLEIQRTEQGDSAMYLCASNPQWTENNEQFFGPGTRLTVL.

The chain links TRBV27 to TRBJ2-2, with unresolved D. CDR3 length: 15 residues. Germline CDR1 and CDR2: MNHEY and SMNVEV (reference sequence). Deletions cut 4 bases from V and 4 bases from J, with 13 bases between. The CDR3 protein is CASSSAQSGTGELFF. CDR3 in DNA: TGTGCCAGCAGTTCTGCCCAATCGGGCACCGGGGAGCTGTTTTTT.

V and J are TRBV11-2 and TRBJ1-3, with D possibly matching TRBD1 (5 bases). V shed 5 bases and J shed 9 bases, with 14 bases lying between them. Germline CDR1 SGHAT, CDR2 FQNNGV. CDR3 size: 13 residues. CDR3 in DNA: TGTGCCAGCAGCCCGGGAACAGGTTCCACCATATATTTT. Protein: CASSPGTGSTIYF.

This clone showed up just once. The rearrangement joins TRBV6-6 to TRBJ2-7; 12 positions agree with TRBD2. V gave up 5 bases and J gave up 3 bases; unmatched junction bases: 2. The CDR3 contains 14 residues. Germline V gives CDR1 MNHNY, CDR2 SVGAGI (reference sequence). The CDR3 DNA reads as TGTGCCAGCAGTGGGACTAGCGGGCTCTACGAGCAGTACTTC. Residues: CASSGTSGLYEQYF.

The J gene is TRBJ1-1, the V gene TRBV6-5; no clear D. Trimming stripped 7 bases from V and 6 bases from J, with 9 bases between. Germline-derived CDR1 and CDR2 are MNHEY and SVGAGI. The CDR3 spans 11 residues. The CDR3 nucleotides read TGTGCCAGCAAAGCCGGACCTGAAGCTTTCTTT. Translated, it gives CASKAGPEAFF.

V and J are TRBV6-5 and TRBJ1-4; 7 positions agree with TRBD1. The ends lost 11 bases at V and 5 bases at J; junction bases unmatched: 8. Per germline, CDR1 MNHEY and CDR2 SVGAGI. CDR3 size: 13 residues. The CDR3 loop reads CAVRETGNEKLFF. The CDR3 DNA reads TGTGCCGTCCGGGAGACAGGGAATGAAAAACTGTTTTTT.